Reported below is one T cell receptor beta chain. What it binds is not known. Both 60 Vbeta primers and 13 Jbeta primers went into the PCR. TCRdb's table, derived via immunoSEQ multiplex PCR, lists solely in-frame clones and lacks some. The table for this sample gives 55,000 to 65,000 clones. These data come from a study of cytomegalovirus exposure and HLA in healthy donors. Study conclusions and caveats: Reportedly, TCR beta sequences accurately predicted HLA-A and HLA-B alleles in most subjects. Reports indicated that the classifier achieved high specificity and sensitivity in diagnosing cytomegalovirus status.

This CDR3 has 19 amino acids. CDR1 SEHNR and CDR2 FQNEAQ come from the germline V gene (reference sequence). The V segment lost 0 bases and the J segment 2 bases; nucleotides outside the gene matches: 11. This clonotype was obtained from a woman aged 18-29 years in good health and CMV-seronegative. Material: PBMCs. The chain is built from TRBV7-9 and TRBJ2-3; TRBD2 aligns across 10 bases. Here the CDR3 reads CASSLARQRGGTFTDTQYF. CDR3 coding DNA: TGTGCCAGCAGCTTAGCGCGTCAGCGGGGGGGCACCTTCACAGATACGCAGTATTTT.